The rows below give T cell receptor beta chains drawn from one sample of a study of blood T cell repertoires in COVID-19. Produced via immunoSEQ multiplex PCR; TCRdb's table is partial and in-frame only. Among more than 250,000 clones, over 80% were seen once, and the ten largest hold 3.5% to 5.5%. Input material: peripheral blood. The receptor set was obtained from a man aged 55 to 70 who had recovered from COVID-19. Each CDR3 is given with its conserved first and last residue. A D gene is named only where the DNA matches it firmly.

>.|TRBJ1-3|TRBV19
CASTSDRELSLSGNTIYF
>.|TRBJ1-1|TRBV6-1
CASSEARGAEAFF
>TRBD2|TRBJ2-7|TRBV29-1
CSVAGLAGVYEQYF
>.|TRBJ2-6|TRBV5-5
CASSRRDELSSGANVLTF
>.|TRBJ2-5|TRBV7-8
CASSLGLNQETQYF
>TRBD1|TRBJ2-7|TRBV9
CASSAGKRTGTKQYF
>.|TRBJ1-1|TRBV5-1
CASSLDIGGEAFF
>TRBD1|TRBJ1-1|TRBV12-3/TRBV12-4
CASSSHQDRETFF
>.|TRBJ2-3|TRBV2
CASSGASTDTQYF
>TRBD1|TRBJ2-2|TRBV18
CASSPAAWAGGTGELFF